The present T cell receptor beta chain was sequenced within a study of blood T cell repertoires in COVID-19 (dated by TCRdb to about 2020). General notes on the study: Samples from collaborators originated in the United States, Italy and Spain and spanned both the acute and convalescent phases of COVID-19. The material from the prospective study consisted of cDNA or gDNA derived from T cells, B-cell-depleted T cells, or PBMCs. Deeply sampled blood TCRbeta repertoires from subjects exposed to, actively infected with, or recovered from COVID-19 were included in the dataset. The repertoires were released in a freely available public database intended as a resource for research on the immune response to SARS-CoV-2. Samples came from the ongoing ImmuneRACE study (first 160 participants) plus 1,254 subjects from 6 global collaborators. A de-identified subject ID, COVID-19 status, age in years and sex were almost always included in the sample metadata. Where available, HLA class I and class II types were obtained from metadata supplied by the sample provider rather than from assay-based typing. What the research found in general, with its limitations: The quantity of clinical and demographic metadata differed by source and by participant and was supplied without curation.

In this sample, this clone turned up a few times. Its antigen is unknown. No per-base quality is available; no much larger clone lies one base away. TCRbeta CDR3 regions were amplified from genomic DNA by means of the immunoSEQ Assay, a bias-controlled multiplex PCR. The authors' pipeline ran thus. The number of nucleated cells in each sample was estimated by amplification of reference gene primers within the assay. To quantify the absolute abundance of each unique TCRbeta CDR3 rearrangement, sequence reads were collapsed and filtered. For each sample, productive Simpson clonality was calculated as the square root of Simpson's diversity index over productive rearrangements. The table was pulled from immuneACCESS by TCRdb, which kept in-frame rearrangements only. Such tables lose some clones; where checked, under half of the loss comes from unresolved V genes, and the rest has no known cause. That table supplies the V and J calls and clone size; D and trimming were determined from the DNA. Counted in this sample were some 58,000 clones; about 80% of them appeared once. The top ten clones comprise about 9.4% of the sample.

One collaborating source in Seattle enrolled patients during active infection and followed them longitudinally through the course of disease. The collaborating institutions used their own protocols to collect whole blood in K2EDTA tubes. For TCRbeta analysis, collaborator samples were shipped as frozen whole blood, as isolated PBMCs, or as DNA extracted from either sample type. The source is a man in his fifties with COVID-19, enrolled during active disease. The sequenced material came from peripheral blood.

The encoded CDR3 is CASSLSEIRNTIYF. The DNA sequence is given as TGTGCCAGCAGCTTATCCGAGATAAGAAACACCATATATTTT. The chain links TRBV7-2 with TRBJ1-3, with no D gene named confidently. CDR1 and CDR2, looked up from the germline V gene, are SGHTA and FQGNSA. The trim is 2 bases for V and 5 bases for J, with a gap of 10 bases between the germline ends. Inclusive of the bounding cysteine and phenylalanine, the CDR3 is 14 residues long. The only DNA kept is the CDR3, 42 bases in frame from the first base.